These 8 T cell receptor beta chains were all obtained from the same sample, sequenced in a study of T cells in localized non-small cell lung cancer. Sequencing used immunoSEQ multiplex PCR; TCRdb keeps in-frame clones, though not all of them. The sample comprises about 5,100 clones, 40% to 45% of which are singletons, and approximately 15% rests with the top ten. This specimen was lung tumor tissue, taken before any cancer treatment. Receptors were obtained from a man aged 35 to 70 with stage I lung adenocarcinoma.

The chain employs TRBV30 and TRBJ1-1, with D unresolved. Germline lookup yields CDR1 GTSNPN and CDR2 SVGIG (reference sequence). This CDR3 contains 13 residues. Between the trimmed V and J ends, which lost 0 bases and 1 base, there was a span of 6 bases. As DNA, the CDR3 is TGTGCCTGGAGTGTCTGGTCGAACACTGAAGCTTTCTTT. Translation: CAWSVWSNTEAFF.

This clone was seen only a few times. This chain joins TRBV19 and TRBJ1-3, with a tentative D call TRBD1 (5 bases). The V end was cut by 4 bases, the J end by 0 bases, with 16 bases between. CDR1 LNHDA and CDR2 SQIVND come from the germline V gene (reference sequence). The CDR3 length is 17 residues. Written as DNA, the CDR3 is TGTGCCAGTAGTAAGGGACTCCGAAAGAACTCTGGAAACACCATATATTTT. Translated: CASSKGLRKNSGNTIYF.

The V and J genes are TRBV12-5 and TRBJ1-5, with 7 positions matching TRBD1. The CDR3 has 19 residues. Germline V gene data show CDR1 as LGHNT and CDR2 as FRNRAP. With V trimmed by 5 bases and J by 0 bases, 16 bases remained unmatched. CDR3 in amino acids: CASGVDRAGRFLSNQPQHF. CDR3 in DNA: TGTGCTAGTGGTGTAGACAGGGCCGGTCGTTTTCTTAGCAATCAGCCCCAGCATTTT. Full variable domain (rest looked up from reference TRBV12-5 and TRBJ1-5): DARVTQTPRHKVTEMGQEVTMRCQPILGHNTVFWYRQTMMQGLELLAYFRNRAPLDDSGMPKDRFSAEMPDATLATLKIQPSEPRDSAVYFCASGVDRAGRFLSNQPQHFGDGTRLSIL.

The J gene is TRBJ2-1, the V gene TRBV30; D tentatively reads TRBD1 or TRBD2 (5 bases each). Trimming left V 0 bases short and J 8 bases short, with 23 bases between. The CDR3 spans 17 residues. Germline CDR1 and CDR2: GTSNPN and SVGIG (reference sequence). The DNA for the CDR3 is TGTGCCTGGAGTGTAGGTCTGGACTTCCAAGCCAGGGATGAGCAGTTCTTC. This sequence encodes CAWSVGLDFQARDEQFF.

This clone was counted a single time. V is TRBV18 and J is TRBJ1-6; D gene uncertain. The CDR3 sequence is 14 residues long. Germline assignment: CDR1 KGHSH and CDR2 LQKENI. V was trimmed by 1 base and J by 5 bases, leaving 6 bases between them. The CDR3 region has the DNA TGTGCCAGCTCACCACAGGGTAATAATTCACCCCTCCACTTT. Translating it yields CASSPQGNNSPLHF.

V gene TRBV9 combines with J gene TRBJ2-3; 7 bases line up with TRBD2. The CDR3 covers 14 residues. In germline, CDR1 is SGDLS, CDR2 YYNGEE. V shed 3 bases, J shed 5 bases, and the junction held 6 bases outside the gene matches. The CDR3 DNA follows: TGTGCCAGCAGCGCCGGACTAGGAGGAGATACGCAGTATTTT. Protein: CASSAGLGGDTQYF.

This clone has a handful of counts. V gene TRBV12-2 combines with J gene TRBJ2-1; TRBD2, the table's D call, was not compared with the DNA. TRBV12-2 is described as a pseudogene. The CDR3 covers 16 residues. DNA of the CDR3: TGTGCCAGTTCAATAGCGGCGAGCCGTCAGGAGGGTGAGCAGTTCTTC. It specifies CASSIAASRQEGEQFF.

CDR3: CASSPWTSGTYEQYF. CDR3 DNA: TGCGCCAGCAGCCCATGGACTAGCGGGACCTACGAGCAGTACTTC. The chain uses TRBV5-1 and TRBJ2-7; 12 bases line up with TRBD2. J was trimmed by 2 bases and V by 4 bases; bases with no gene match: 4. Germline V gives CDR1 SGHRS, CDR2 YFSETQ. The CDR3 has 15 residues.